The clone carrying this T cell receptor beta chain has only a few counts. Trimming at V came to 0 bases and at J to 8 bases, leaving 9 bases not matched to a gene. CDR3 length equals 16 residues. The germline CDR1 and CDR2 sequences are SGHAT and FQNNGV. This entry comes from a study of T-cell reconstitution after alpha-beta-depleted transplantation in children. Preparation of the TCRbeta library involved a method that used unique molecular identifiers. Using its own MiXCR run on the PCR reads, TCRdb lists one record per CDR3 protein. This table holds 350,000 to 450,000 distinct CDR3 sequences, over 20% found once.

The chain recombines TRBV11-2 with TRBJ2-3; TRBD2 matches at 9 bases. Sequencing used PBMCs from the stem cell graft donor, obtained from the stem cell graft. This TCR derives from a human donor who donated a stem cell graft to a child with acute myeloid leukemia. CDR3 amino acids: CASSLDGAGGLSTQYF. Here the CDR3 DNA reads TGTGCCAGCAGCTTAGATGGCGCGGGAGGGTTAAGTACGCAGTATTTT.